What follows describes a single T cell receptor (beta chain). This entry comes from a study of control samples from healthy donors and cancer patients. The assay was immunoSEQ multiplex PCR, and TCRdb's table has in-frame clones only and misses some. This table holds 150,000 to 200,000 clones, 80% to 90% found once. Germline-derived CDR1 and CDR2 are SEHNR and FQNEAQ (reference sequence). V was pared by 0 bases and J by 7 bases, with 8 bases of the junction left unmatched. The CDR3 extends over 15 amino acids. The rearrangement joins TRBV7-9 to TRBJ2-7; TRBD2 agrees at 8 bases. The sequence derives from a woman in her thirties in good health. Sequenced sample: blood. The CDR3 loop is CASSLAVAGMREQYF. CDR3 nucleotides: TGTGCCAGCAGCTTAGCGGTAGCGGGGATGCGGGAGCAGTACTTC.